This T cell receptor (beta chain) was sequenced during a study of blood T cells in healthy people across ages. It was with a sample-barcoded 5' primer and a J-beta primer mix that a second PCR of roughly 6 to 12 cycles was run. Carrying 12 random nucleotides, a template-switch adaptor labeled each individual cDNA molecule. Using its own MiXCR run on the 5' RACE reads, TCRdb lists one record per CDR3 protein. This table has hundreds of thousands of distinct CDR3 sequences, 40% to 65% appearing once. With regard to this clonotype: As yet, its antigen is unknown.

Whole-study results and caveats: Donor CMV infection status was unknown, possibly confounding age-related changes in expanded clonotypes. Both naive CD4+ cell counts and diversity were greater in long-lived donors than in aged donors.

Trimming removed 7 bases from V and 1 base from J, with 13 bases in between. The CDR3 has 14 residues. Looked up from germline, CDR1 is WSHSY and CDR2 is SAAADI. The chain combines TRBV10-2 with TRBJ1-1; possibly TRBD1 for D (6 bases). This TCR was sampled from a woman of 80 years or more in good health. The sample was blood. CDR3 coding DNA: TGCGCCAGCACCACAACAGGGACGAACACTGAAGCTTTCTTT. Protein: CASTTTGTNTEAFF.